This T cell receptor beta chain was observed in a study of Ad26.COV2.S vaccination and SARS-CoV-2 variants. Overall study: The donor was enrolled in the Ad26.COV2.S arm of the COV1001 trial. Participants got Ad26.COV2.S intramuscularly, once or twice 56 days apart. Study-wide findings and caveats: Those who received the vaccine showed greater spike-specific TCR breadth than those given placebo. Quantification of TCR breadth and depth may have yielded underestimates of total T cell responses.

Sample treatment: roughly 18 received Ad26.COV2.S at low or high dose, single or two shots; 5 received placebo; per-sample allocation not given. Day 63 after the first injection of vaccine or placebo was the sampling time. V was pared by 4 bases and J by 4 bases, with 10 bases between. Looked up from germline, CDR1 is LNHDA and CDR2 is SQIVND (reference sequence). The CDR3 extends over 14 amino acids. A word on this clone: Antigen: not known.

The assay was immunoSEQ multiplex PCR, and TCRdb's table has in-frame clones only and misses some. The sample has about 680,000 clones, 70% to 90% seen once; the top ten hold approximately 1.5%. The sequence was obtained from a person aged 18-60 years who received the Ad26.COV2.S COVID-19 vaccine or a placebo. The source material was peripheral blood, sampled in a trial of Ad26.COV2.S vaccine versus placebo. J is TRBJ2-2 and V is TRBV19; no definite D call. The CDR3 sequence is CASSTAAFTGELFF. DNA for the CDR3: TGTGCCAGTAGTACGGCCGCTTTCACCGGGGAGCTGTTTTTT.